This T cell receptor (beta chain) was captured in a study of CD8 T cells in Susac syndrome. Whole-study results and caveats: Acknowledgment was made by the study that its TCR sequencing and HLA analysis involved a relatively small number of individuals.

V gave up 9 bases and J gave up 1 base, with 10 bases separating them. Per the germline V gene, CDR1 is LNHDA and CDR2 is SQIVND (reference sequence). The CDR3 totals 12 residues. RNA totalling roughly 0.45 to 1 ug underwent reverse transcription with random hexamers. Amplification of TCR beta CDR3 was carried out by immunoSEQ multiplex PCR, which covered 54 Vbeta and 13 Jbeta segments. From the immunoSEQ multiplex PCR reads, TCRdb called clonotypes with MiXCR, one entry per CDR3 protein. The profile shows 140,000 or so distinct CDR3 sequences, approximately 95% of them singletons. With regard to this clonotype: As yet, its antigen is unknown.

Each multiple sclerosis control was a treatment-naive patient with relapsing-remitting disease that was either stable or active. This chain links TRBV19 with TRBJ2-7; D might be TRBD1 or TRBD2, each matching 5 bases. The specimen sequenced was CD4+ T cells from PBMCs. The TCR comes from a human donor with multiple sclerosis. This chain's CDR3 is CASRDGSYEQYF. The DNA of the CDR3 is TGTGCCAGCCGGGACGGGTCCTACGAGCAGTACTTC.